What follows describes a single TCR beta chain. Its matching antigen is unknown. The read ends 3 residues shy of where the CDR3 ends; the end is completed using the germline J gene. J was trimmed by 6 bases and V by 8 bases; bases with no gene match: 14. Germline V gives CDR1 WNHNN, CDR2 SYGVQD (reference sequence). The CDR3 is made up of 15 amino acids. The data belong to a study of T cell clonality in common variable immunodeficiency. Findings and caveats of the study: TCRbeta clonality was increased in CVID versus healthy controls. Common variable immunodeficiency TCR beta sequences reportedly had fewer deletions and N-nucleotide insertions. Authors noted CVID clonality's cause needs subpopulation repertoire sequencing. Repertoire-complication correlations in CVID were limited by patient heterogeneity.

The protocol was immunoSEQ multiplex PCR, while the TCRdb copy is restricted to in-frame clones and leaves out a portion. The sample contains about 31,000 clones, none of them singletons. The material sequenced was peripheral blood mononuclear cells. This clonotype was sampled from a person aged 18-70 years in good health. The chain carries TRBV10-1 and TRBJ2-7, with 9 positions matching TRBD2. Partial CDR3 DNA: TGCGCCAGCGGAGAGCCTAGCGGGGCGGCGCCCGAG. Amino acid sequence: CASGEPSGAAPE. The whole CDR3 protein is CASGEPSGAAPEQYF.